Presented here are 15 T cell receptor beta chains from one specimen sequenced in a study of blood T cell repertoires in COVID-19. Generated by immunoSEQ multiplex PCR, the TCRdb table keeps only in-frame clones and is missing some. The sample records about 87,000 clones, approximately 75% being singletons. Source material: peripheral blood. These receptors were obtained from a woman in her forties or fifties with acute or convalescent COVID-19.

The chain is built from TRBV28 and TRBJ1-6, with a weak D call TRBD1 (6 bases). The length of the CDR3 is 14 residues. Trimming removed 2 bases from V and 13 bases from J, with 15 bases in between. Germline values: CDR1 MDHEN, CDR2 SYDVKM. CDR3 residues: CASSLGIQGSPLHF. The DNA of the CDR3 is TGTGCCAGCAGTTTAGGTATCCAGGGGTCGCCCCTCCACTTT.

This chain joins TRBV6-2 or TRBV6-3 and TRBJ2-3; 9 nucleotides line up with TRBD2. J lost 0 bases, V lost 5 bases, and 6 bases had no gene match. CDR3 size: 16 residues. CDR1 MNHEY and CDR2 SVGEGT come from the germline V gene. CDR3 sequence reads: CASSITTSGSTDTQYF. CDR3 DNA sequence: TGTGCCAGCAGTATAACAACTAGCGGGAGCACAGATACGCAGTATTTT.

The CDR3 region is CASSDRIHEAFF. The CDR3 DNA is TGTGCCAGCAGTGACAGGATTCATGAAGCTTTCTTT. V gene TRBV6-2 or TRBV6-3 combines with J gene TRBJ1-1, with TRBD1 as a possible D gene (6 bases). The CDR3 loop spans 12 amino acids. V lost 5 bases and J lost 7, with 11 bases in between. Per the germline V gene, CDR1 is MNHEY and CDR2 is SVGEGT.

This clone was seen only a few times. The V and J genes are TRBV7-8 and TRBJ1-2; D not certain. Trimming stripped 5 bases from V and 2 bases from J, with 12 bases between. This CDR3 is 14 amino acids long. CDR1 is SGHVS and CDR2 is FQNEAQ in the germline V gene. The CDR3 reads CASSPRDLNYGYTF. In DNA, the CDR3 is TGTGCCAGCAGCCCGCGGGATTTGAACTATGGCTACACCTTC.

This clone was seen a handful of times. The chain joins TRBV2 to TRBJ1-1; no firm D call. CDR3 length: 15 amino acids. Germline values: CDR1 SNHLY, CDR2 FYNNEI. V was cut by 1 base and J by 0 bases, with 9 bases left in between. Here the CDR3 reads CASSEGEGMNTEAFF. The CDR3 region has the DNA TGTGCCAGCAGTGAAGGAGAGGGTATGAACACTGAAGCTTTCTTT.

This clone has just a few counts. The rearrangement joins TRBV2 to TRBJ2-3; D is perhaps TRBD1 (5 bases). V gave up 5 bases and J gave up 5 bases, with 8 bases separating them. Germline V CDR1 and CDR2: SNHLY, FYNNEI. The CDR3 runs 12 residues. The DNA of the CDR3 is TGTGCCAGCAGTAGGGGCGAAGATACGCAGTATTTT. Translating gives CASSRGEDTQYF.

The rearrangement uses TRBV6-2 or TRBV6-3 and TRBJ1-2; D is unresolved. V lost 0 bases and J 1 base, leaving 6 bases between the germline ends. CDR1 and CDR2 (germline): MNHEY, SVGEGT. CDR3 length equals 14 residues. The CDR3 protein is CASSYSGGNYGYTF. The CDR3 DNA follows: TGTGCCAGCAGTTACTCGGGAGGTAACTATGGCTACACCTTC.

This rearrangement joins TRBV5-1 to TRBJ2-5; a possible D gene is TRBD1 (6 bases). Germline assignment: CDR1 SGHRS and CDR2 YFSETQ. V was cut by 4 bases and J by 3 bases, with 16 bases left in between. This CDR3 has 15 amino acids. The DNA for the CDR3 is TGCGCCAGCAGCACTCCCGGGACACTGAAAGAGACCCAGTACTTC. Translated: CASSTPGTLKETQYF.

This chain uses TRBV28 with TRBJ2-1, with TRBD2 matching over 9 bases. This CDR3 is 14 amino acids long. J gave up 2 bases and V 6 bases, and 2 bases lay outside the gene matches. The V gene's germline CDR1 is MDHEN and CDR2 SYDVKM. This CDR3 reads CASRRTSAYNEQFF. Written as DNA, the CDR3 is TGTGCCAGCAGGAGGACTAGCGCCTACAATGAGCAGTTCTTC.

The J gene is TRBJ1-2, the V gene TRBV6-1, with a weak D call TRBD1 (6 bases). The germline V and J ends were trimmed by 2 bases and 6 bases, with 19 bases remaining between them. Germline-derived CDR1 and CDR2 are MNHNS and SASEGT. The CDR3 length is 16 residues. CDR3 residues: CASSESRLGAGDGYTF. CDR3 coding DNA: TGTGCCAGCAGTGAATCACGGCTGGGGGCGGGTGATGGCTACACCTTC.

The J gene is TRBJ2-1, the V gene TRBV27; 9 bases fit TRBD1. V dropped 8 bases and J dropped 5; count of bases not matched to a gene: 4. CDR1 is MNHEY, CDR2 SMNVEV, per germline (reference sequence). The CDR3 has 13 amino acids. CDR3 region: CASGQGLDNEQFF. The CDR3, as DNA: TGTGCCAGCGGACAGGGGCTTGACAATGAGCAGTTCTTC.

The rearrangement joins TRBV19 to TRBJ1-2; 7 bases line up with TRBD1. V shed 1 base, J shed 7 bases, and the junction held 3 bases outside the gene matches. Germline V gene lookup returns CDR1 LNHDA and CDR2 SQIVND (reference sequence). The CDR3 has 13 residues. CDR3 coding DNA: TGTGCCAGTAGTATAGGGGACAGCGGTGGCTACACCTTC. It is translated as CASSIGDSGGYTF.

The chain couples TRBV4-1 to TRBJ2-1, with TRBD2 matching 12 bases. The junction had 6 bases not matched to a gene; V was cut back by 3 bases and J by 3 bases. The CDR3 covers 17 residues. CDR1 and CDR2 from the germline V gene are MGHRA and YSYEKL. CDR3 nucleotide sequence: TGCGCCAGCAGCCACCAACTAGCGGGGGGACACTACAATGAGCAGTTCTTC. As protein: CASSHQLAGGHYNEQFF.

V is TRBV7-2 and J is TRBJ2-1, with TRBD2 matching 10 bases. J gave up 2 bases and V 5 bases, and 15 bases lay outside the gene matches. Germline V gene lookup returns CDR1 SGHTA and CDR2 FQGNSA. The CDR3 totals 19 residues. Here the CDR3 DNA reads TGTGCCAGCAGCCCACTGGGTGGTAGCGGGGGGTTAACCTACAATGAGCAGTTCTTC. It encodes CASSPLGGSGGLTYNEQFF.

The chain is built from TRBV30 and TRBJ1-2; D is ambiguous. CDR1 is GTSNPN and CDR2 is SVGIG in the germline V gene (reference sequence). The CDR3 totals 15 residues. V lost 1 base to trimming and J lost 0 bases, with 12 bases between them. CDR3 sequence: CAWSAGSGTNYGYTF. CDR3 nucleotides: TGTGCCTGGAGTGCGGGGAGCGGTACTAACTATGGCTACACCTTC.